This record concerns one T cell receptor (beta chain) sequence. Its antigen is not identified. This entry belongs to a study of CD8 T cells in Susac syndrome. General study points: As the study acknowledged, the number of individuals who were part of its TCR sequencing and HLA analysis was relatively small.

The CDR3 runs 12 residues. The ends were cut back, 2 bases at V and 3 bases at J, with 4 bases in the middle. The V gene's germline CDR1 is MNHEY and CDR2 SVGAGI. An amount of RNA that ranged from roughly 0.5 to 1 ug was reverse transcribed with random hexamers. Amplification of the TCR beta CDR3 was carried out by immunoSEQ multiplex PCR, which spanned a total of 54 Vbeta and 13 Jbeta segments. TCRdb independently ran MiXCR on the immunoSEQ multiplex PCR reads; one entry per CDR3 protein. The data contain hundreds of thousands of distinct CDR3 sequences, 89% of them seen just once; the ten biggest clones take up 0.18%. CD8+ and CD4+ T cells taken from blood had their TCR beta sequenced. Purification of the CD8+ and CD4+ T cells relied on negative isolation, and TEMRA cells underwent FACS enrichment.

The source is a human donor with multiple sclerosis. The sequenced sample was CD8+ T cells from PBMCs. The chain links TRBV6-5 to TRBJ2-5; no firm D call. The CDR3 reads CASSYLEETQYF. In DNA form, the CDR3 reads TGTGCCAGCAGTTACCTCGAAGAGACCCAGTACTTC.